This TCR beta chain was observed in a study of blood T cell repertoires in COVID-19 (dated by TCRdb to the early 2020s). With respect to the entire study: The collaborator samples originated in the United States, Italy and Spain and spanned the acute and convalescent phases of COVID-19. The material from the prospective study consisted of cDNA or gDNA derived from T cells, B-cell-depleted T cells, or PBMCs. Deeply sampled blood TCRbeta repertoires from subjects exposed to, actively infected with, or recovered from COVID-19 were included in the dataset. The repertoires were released in a freely available public database meant as a resource for research on the immune response to SARS-CoV-2. Samples came from the ongoing ImmuneRACE study (first 160 participants) plus 1,254 subjects from 6 global collaborators. The sample metadata nearly always contained a de-identified subject ID, COVID-19 status, age in years and sex. Where HLA class I and class II types were available, the types were taken from metadata supplied by the sample provider, not from assay-based typing.

As regards this clone: Its antigen has not been determined. Qualities for individual bases were not recorded, and no much larger clone is one base off.

A second Seattle source provided samples from volunteer blood donors who had recovered from COVID-19. Collaborating institutions collected whole blood in K2EDTA tubes following their own protocols. For TCRbeta analysis, collaborators shipped samples in one of three forms: frozen whole blood, isolated PBMCs, or DNA extracted from either of those sample types. TCRbeta CDR3 regions were amplified from genomic DNA using the immunoSEQ Assay, a bias-controlled multiplex PCR. On the authors' methods: The number of nucleated cells in each sample was estimated by amplification of reference gene primers within the assay. To quantify the absolute abundance of each unique TCRbeta CDR3 rearrangement, sequence reads were collapsed and filtered. For each sample, productive Simpson clonality was calculated as the square root of Simpson's diversity index over productive rearrangements. This immuneACCESS table, as held by TCRdb, lists in-frame sequences with V and J called but not all clones. Of the missing ones, under half trace to an unresolved V gene in checked studies; the others have no known cause. The DNA gave D and trimming, while V, J and clone size come from that table. Within this sample are fewer than 200,000 clones, with approximately 85% of them counted one time only. 0.95% to 1.5% of the sample lies in the top ten.

Broad study findings and their caveats: Clinical and demographic metadata were provided uncurated, with the amount varying by source and participant.

The clonotype comes from a man between 60 and 70 years old who had recovered from COVID-19. The sequencing sample was made of peripheral blood.

CDR3 loop: CAWSDRGRPWEKLFF. The sequenced DNA: TGTGCCTGGTCTGACAGGGGCCGGCCTTGGGAAAAACTGTTTTTT. The chain joins TRBV30 to TRBJ1-4, with 8 junctional bases fitting TRBD1. Including cysteine and phenylalanine, the CDR3 has 15 amino acids. Only the CDR3 region is kept as DNA, spanning 45 bases read in frame from base 1. Trimming removed 5 bases from V and 8 bases from J; the gene matches leave 13 bases unexplained. CDR1 and CDR2 (GTSNPN, SVGIG) derive from the germline V gene (reference sequence).